This paragraph covers one T cell receptor (beta chain) sequence. What it binds is not known. These data belong to a study of vaccination effects on CD4 cells after COVID-19. Expansion with viral peptide pools was applied to antigen-specific CD4+ T cells by the ViraFEST assay prior to sequencing. After roughly 9 days in culture, the CD4+ T cells were isolated. The person acquired a PCR-confirmed SARS-CoV-2 infection between March and December 2020. V was pared by 3 bases and J by 2 bases, with 26 bases between. The germline V gene has CDR1 SGHDT and CDR2 YYEEEE. CDR3 length: 19 amino acids. Data came from immunoSEQ multiplex PCR; TCRdb stores just in-frame clones and leaves some out. The table includes more than 35,000 clones, under 80% detected once. General study points: No early post-infection timepoints were available in the study, which also included few convalescent patients.

The sequence was collected from a human donor who had a prior SARS-CoV-2 infection. The sequencing here drew on CD4+ T cells from PBMCs cultured with a peptide pool, taken before COVID-19 vaccination. V gene TRBV5-6 combines with J gene TRBJ1-2; D perhaps matches TRBD1 (6 bases). CDR3 amino acids: CASSSIYTYQTGRNYGYTF. CDR3 nucleotides: TGTGCCAGCAGCTCTATTTACACCTACCAAACAGGGAGGAACTATGGCTACACCTTC.